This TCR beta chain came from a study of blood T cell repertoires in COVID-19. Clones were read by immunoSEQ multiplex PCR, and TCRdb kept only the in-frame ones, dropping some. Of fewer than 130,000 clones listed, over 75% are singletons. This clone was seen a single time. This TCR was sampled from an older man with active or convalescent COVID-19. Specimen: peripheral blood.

The DNA for the CDR3 is TGTGCCAGCAGCATAACCGGGACTAGCGGGTCCTACGAGCAGTACTTC. Its translation: CASSITGTSGSYEQYF. V gene TRBV7-2 combines with J gene TRBJ2-7; 12 bases fit TRBD2. This CDR3 contains 16 residues. Per germline, CDR1 SGHTA and CDR2 FQGNSA. V was clipped by 5 bases and J by 1 base; unmatched bases: 6.